This TCR beta chain was observed in a study of blood T cell repertoires in COVID-19. Study-wide context: Nucleic acid was either cDNA or gDNA, and it came from T cells, B-cell-depleted T cells, or PBMCs.

The assay was immunoSEQ multiplex PCR, and TCRdb's table has in-frame clones only and misses some. The table records roughly 100,000 clones, 81% of them present only once. Sequences were obtained from peripheral blood. The sequence was collected from a man at least 80 years old with acute or convalescent COVID-19.

The DNA for the CDR3 is TGTGCCAGCTCACCTGGACAGGGGGCCTATGGCTACACCTTC. Translated: CASSPGQGAYGYTF. The gene calls are TRBV18 and TRBJ1-2; 11 nucleotides agree with TRBD1. From germline, CDR1 is KGHSH and CDR2 LQKENI. The V and J ends lost 3 bases and 4 bases, in that order; junction bases with no gene match: 1. The CDR3 loop spans 14 amino acids.